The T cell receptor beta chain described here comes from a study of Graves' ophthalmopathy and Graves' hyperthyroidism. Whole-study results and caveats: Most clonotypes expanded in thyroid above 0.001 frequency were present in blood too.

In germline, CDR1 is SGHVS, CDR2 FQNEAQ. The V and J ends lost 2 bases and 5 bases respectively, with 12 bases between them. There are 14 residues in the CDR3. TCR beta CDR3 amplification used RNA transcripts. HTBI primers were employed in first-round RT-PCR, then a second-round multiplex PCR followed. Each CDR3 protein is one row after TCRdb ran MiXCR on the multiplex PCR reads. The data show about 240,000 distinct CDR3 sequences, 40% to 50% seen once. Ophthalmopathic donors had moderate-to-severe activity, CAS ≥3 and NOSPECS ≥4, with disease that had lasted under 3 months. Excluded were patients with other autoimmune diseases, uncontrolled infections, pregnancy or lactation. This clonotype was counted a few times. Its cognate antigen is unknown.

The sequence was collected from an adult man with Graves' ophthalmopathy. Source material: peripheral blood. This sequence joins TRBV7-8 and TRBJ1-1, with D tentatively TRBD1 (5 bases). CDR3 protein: CASSLMGGGTEAFF. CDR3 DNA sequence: TGTGCCAGCAGCTTAATGGGGGGAGGAACTGAAGCTTTCTTT.